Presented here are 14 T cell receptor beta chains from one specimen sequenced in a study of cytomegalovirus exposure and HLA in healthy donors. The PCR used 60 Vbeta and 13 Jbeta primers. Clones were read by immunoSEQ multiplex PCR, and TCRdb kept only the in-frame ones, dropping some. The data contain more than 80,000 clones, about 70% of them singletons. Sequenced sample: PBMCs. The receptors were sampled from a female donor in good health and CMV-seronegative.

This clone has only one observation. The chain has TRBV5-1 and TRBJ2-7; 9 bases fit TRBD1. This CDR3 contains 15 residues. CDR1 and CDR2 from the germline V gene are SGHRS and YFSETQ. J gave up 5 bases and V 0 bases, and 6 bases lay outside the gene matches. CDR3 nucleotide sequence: TGCGCCAGCAGCTTGGACCGGGACAGGGTAAACGAGCAGTACTTC. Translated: CASSLDRDRVNEQYF.

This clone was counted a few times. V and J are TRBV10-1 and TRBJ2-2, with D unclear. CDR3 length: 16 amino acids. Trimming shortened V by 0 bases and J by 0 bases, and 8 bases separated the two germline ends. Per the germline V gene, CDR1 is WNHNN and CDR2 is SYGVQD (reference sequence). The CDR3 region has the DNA TGCGCCAGCAGTGAGTCTGCGGATCCGAACACCGGGGAGCTGTTTTTT. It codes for CASSESADPNTGELFF.

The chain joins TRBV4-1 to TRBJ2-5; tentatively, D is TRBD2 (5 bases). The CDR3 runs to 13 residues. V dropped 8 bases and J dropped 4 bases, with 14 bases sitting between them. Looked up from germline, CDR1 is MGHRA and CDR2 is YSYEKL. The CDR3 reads CASARTAGETQYF. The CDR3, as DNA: TGCGCCAGCGCTCGGACGGCGGGAGAGACCCAGTACTTC.

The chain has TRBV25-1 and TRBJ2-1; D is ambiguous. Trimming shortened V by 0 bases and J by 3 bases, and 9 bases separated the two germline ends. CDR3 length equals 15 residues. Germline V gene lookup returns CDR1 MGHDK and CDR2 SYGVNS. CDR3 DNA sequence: TGTGCCAGCAGTGAATATTGGGCCAACTACAATGAGCAGTTCTTC. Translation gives CASSEYWANYNEQFF.

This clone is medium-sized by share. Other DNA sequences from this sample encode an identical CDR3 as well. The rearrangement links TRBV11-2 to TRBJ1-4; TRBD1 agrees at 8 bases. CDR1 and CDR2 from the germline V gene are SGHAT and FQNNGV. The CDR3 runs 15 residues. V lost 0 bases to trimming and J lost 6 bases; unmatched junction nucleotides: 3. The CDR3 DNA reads TGTGCCAGCAGCTTAGAAGCAGGGGGCGATGAAAAACTGTTTTTT. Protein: CASSLEAGGDEKLFF.

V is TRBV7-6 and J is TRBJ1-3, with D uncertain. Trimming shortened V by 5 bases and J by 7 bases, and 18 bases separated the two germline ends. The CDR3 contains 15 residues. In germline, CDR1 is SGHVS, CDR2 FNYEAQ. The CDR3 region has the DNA TGTGCCAGCAGCCCCGGGAGTCCTCCTTTGAACACCATATATTTT. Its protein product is CASSPGSPPLNTIYF. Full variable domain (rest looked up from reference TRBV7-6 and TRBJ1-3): GAGVSQSPRYKVTKRGQDVALRCDPISGHVSLYWYRQALGQGPEFLTYFNYEAQQDKSGLPNDRFSAERPEGSISTLTIQRTEQRDSAMYRCASSPGSPPLNTIYFGEGSWLTVV.

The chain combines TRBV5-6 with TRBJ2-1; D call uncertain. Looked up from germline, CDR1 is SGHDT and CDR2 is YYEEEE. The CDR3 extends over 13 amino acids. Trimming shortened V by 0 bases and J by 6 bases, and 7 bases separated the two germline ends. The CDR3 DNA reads TGTGCCAGCAGCTTGGGTCGGTCCAATGAGCAGTTCTTC. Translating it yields CASSLGRSNEQFF.

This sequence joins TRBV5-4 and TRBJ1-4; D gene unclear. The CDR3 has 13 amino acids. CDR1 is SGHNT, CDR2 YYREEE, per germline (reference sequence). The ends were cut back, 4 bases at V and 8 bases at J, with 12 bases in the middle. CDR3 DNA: TGTGCCAGCAGCGAGGTCGGAGACGAAAAACTGTTTTTT. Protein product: CASSEVGDEKLFF.

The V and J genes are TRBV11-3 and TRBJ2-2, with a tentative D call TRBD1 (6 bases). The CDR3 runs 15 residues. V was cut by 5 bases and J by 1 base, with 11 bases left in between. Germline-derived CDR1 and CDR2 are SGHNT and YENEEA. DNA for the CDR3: TGTGCCAGCAGCCCCCGGGACAAGAACACCGGGGAGCTGTTTTTT. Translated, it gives CASSPRDKNTGELFF.

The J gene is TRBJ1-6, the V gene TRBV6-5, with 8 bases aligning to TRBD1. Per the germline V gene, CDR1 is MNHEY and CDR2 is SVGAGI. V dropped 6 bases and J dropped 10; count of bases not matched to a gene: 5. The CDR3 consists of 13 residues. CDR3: CASRDRGRSPLHF. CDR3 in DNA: TGTGCCAGCAGAGACAGGGGACGCTCACCCCTCCACTTT.

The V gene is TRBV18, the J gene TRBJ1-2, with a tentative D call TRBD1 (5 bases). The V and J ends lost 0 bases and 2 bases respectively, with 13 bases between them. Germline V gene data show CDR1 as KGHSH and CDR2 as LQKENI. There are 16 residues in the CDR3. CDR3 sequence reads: CASSPPGAAGNYGYTF. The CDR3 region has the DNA TGTGCCAGCTCACCACCTGGGGCCGCAGGCAACTATGGCTACACCTTC.

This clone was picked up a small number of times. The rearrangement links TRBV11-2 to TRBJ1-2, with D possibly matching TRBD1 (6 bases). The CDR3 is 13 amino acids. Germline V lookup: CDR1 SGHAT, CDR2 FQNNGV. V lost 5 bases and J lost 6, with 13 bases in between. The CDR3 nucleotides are TGTGCCAGCAGCACCGAGGGGGGGAATGGCTACACCTTC. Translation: CASSTEGGNGYTF.

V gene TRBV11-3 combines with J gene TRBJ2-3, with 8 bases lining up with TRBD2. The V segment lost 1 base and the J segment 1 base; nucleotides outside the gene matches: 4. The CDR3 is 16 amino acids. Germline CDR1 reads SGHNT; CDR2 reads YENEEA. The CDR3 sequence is CASSLGGTSRTDTQYF. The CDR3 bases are TGTGCCAGCAGCTTAGGAGGGACTAGTCGCACAGATACGCAGTATTTT.

The CDR3 sequence is CASSSTALETQYF. The CDR3, as DNA: TGTGCCAGCAGTTCGACAGCCCTGGAGACCCAGTACTTC. The rearrangement uses TRBV28 and TRBJ2-5, with D perhaps matching TRBD1 (5 bases). Trimming took off 4 bases at V and 5 bases at J, with 11 bases between the two ends. CDR3 length equals 13 residues. CDR1 and CDR2 from the germline V gene are MDHEN and SYDVKM.